The 27 T cell receptor beta chains listed next were all sequenced from one sample in a study of Ad26.COV2.S vaccination and SARS-CoV-2 variants. Only in-frame clones appear in the TCRdb table, and some are missing; sequencing was by immunoSEQ multiplex PCR. The table has hundreds of thousands of clones, around nine tenths seen once; the top ten hold over 8.5%. The treatment denotes: over 15 received Ad26.COV2.S at low or high dose, single or two shots; about 5 received placebo; per-sample allocation not given. Samples were taken on day 63 after the first vaccine or placebo injection. The specimen was peripheral blood, collected in a trial of Ad26.COV2.S vaccine versus placebo. The origin of the receptors is a person between 18 and 60 years old who received the Ad26.COV2.S COVID-19 vaccine or a placebo.

The V gene is TRBV7-2, the J gene TRBJ2-2; TRBD2 is a possible D gene (5 bases). The CDR3 spans 14 residues. Germline values: CDR1 SGHTA, CDR2 FQGNSA. The V end lost 0 bases, the J end lost 5 bases, and 7 bases lay between the germline ends. This CDR3 reads CASSLAEGTGELFF. CDR3 coding DNA: TGTGCCAGCAGCTTAGCTGAGGGAACCGGGGAGCTGTTTTTT.

CDR3 residues: CASSQDWSSWVLETQYF. The CDR3 bases are TGTGCCAGCAGCCAAGATTGGAGTAGCTGGGTATTGGAGACCCAGTACTTC. V gene TRBV3-1 (or the pseudogene TRBV3-2) combines with J gene TRBJ2-5; D is unclear. The ends were cut back, 0 bases at V and 5 bases at J, with 19 bases in the middle. The CDR3 is made up of 17 amino acids. Germline values: CDR1 LGHDT, CDR2 YNNKEL (reference sequence).

This chain connects TRBV10-1 to TRBJ1-6; D possibly corresponds to TRBD1 (6 bases). The germline V and J ends were trimmed by 7 bases and 2 bases, with 15 bases remaining between them. The CDR3 has 16 amino acids. The germline gives CDR1 WNHNN, CDR2 SYGVQD (reference sequence). CDR3 nucleotide sequence: TGCGCCAGCATGGGGGGCAGGGATGCCTATAATTCACCCCTCCACTTT. This codes for CASMGGRDAYNSPLHF.

The chain uses TRBV9 and TRBJ1-5; unclear D gene. The CDR3 loop spans 15 amino acids. CDR1 SGDLS and CDR2 YYNGEE come from the germline V gene. Trimming left V 3 bases short and J 0 bases short, with 10 bases between. The CDR3 DNA follows: TGTGCCAGCAGCGGGGGTTCGACTAGCAATCAGCCCCAGCATTTT. This encodes CASSGGSTSNQPQHF.

The J gene is TRBJ2-3, the V gene TRBV21-1. TRBV21-1 is shown as a pseudogene. The CDR3 loop spans 16 amino acids. The DNA of the CDR3 is TGTGCCAGCCGTTACAATGAGTTGGTCCTAACAGATACGCAGTATTTT. Its translation is CASRYNELVLTDTQYF.

The chain carries TRBV12-3 or TRBV12-4 and TRBJ1-6, with D possibly being TRBD1 (5 bases). V gave up 6 bases and J gave up 8 bases, with 8 bases separating them. The CDR3 runs 12 residues. CDR3 nucleotide sequence: TGTGCCAGCAGGGCAGGGTATTCACCCCTCCACTTT. Its translation is CASRAGYSPLHF.

About this clone itself: Other nucleotide sequences in the sample specify the same CDR3. This chain connects TRBV6-2 or TRBV6-3 to TRBJ2-7; tentatively, D is TRBD1 (6 bases). CDR1 and CDR2 (germline): MNHEY, SVGEGT. The CDR3 totals 13 residues. V gave up 4 bases and J gave up 1 base, with 8 bases separating them. CDR3 sequence: CASSSGQSYEQYF. CDR3 nucleotides: TGTGCCAGCAGTTCTGGACAGTCCTACGAGCAGTACTTC.

The chain is built from TRBV6-2 or TRBV6-3 and TRBJ2-5, with 13 nucleotides matching TRBD2. This CDR3 spans 17 amino acids. The ends lost 2 bases at V and 5 bases at J; junction bases unmatched: 8. Per the germline V gene, CDR1 is MNHEY and CDR2 is SVGEGT. In DNA, the CDR3 is TGTGCCAGCAGTTACCAACTAGCGGGAGGGCCCGATGAGACCCAGTACTTC. The encoded protein is CASSYQLAGGPDETQYF.

The V call is TRBV7-2, the J call TRBJ1-1, with 11 bases that match TRBD1. The CDR3 runs 13 residues. V shed 1 base, J shed 10 bases, and the junction held 2 bases outside the gene matches. Germline V CDR1 and CDR2: SGHTA, FQGNSA. CDR3: CASSLEDRGRAFF. The CDR3 nucleotides read TGTGCCAGCAGCTTAGAGGACAGGGGGCGAGCTTTCTTT.

The rearrangement links TRBV6-1 to TRBJ2-7, with D perhaps matching TRBD1 or TRBD2 (5 bases each). From germline, CDR1 is MNHNS and CDR2 SASEGT. The length of the CDR3 is 14 residues. The V gene lost 2 bases and the J gene lost 2 bases, with 10 bases spanning the gap. CDR3 DNA sequence: TGTGCCAGCAGTGAACTCTGGGGACCCTACGAGCAGTACTTC. This sequence encodes CASSELWGPYEQYF.

The chain links TRBV27 to TRBJ2-1; TRBD2 matches at 9 bases. The CDR3 runs 14 residues. The germline V gene has CDR1 MNHEY and CDR2 SMNVEV (reference sequence). Trimming cost V 8 bases and J 6 bases; bases outside gene matches: 8. The CDR3 spells CASGLAGVSNEQFF. CDR3 bases: TGTGCCAGCGGATTAGCGGGGGTTTCCAATGAGCAGTTCTTC.

The chain has TRBV4-1 and TRBJ2-7, with D maybe TRBD2 (5 bases). Trimming took off 1 base at V and 2 bases at J, with 12 bases between the two ends. Germline assignment: CDR1 MGHRA and CDR2 YSYEKL. The CDR3 has 15 amino acids. The CDR3 spells CASSQVEEEAYEQYF. The CDR3 DNA follows: TGCGCCAGCAGCCAAGTGGAGGAGGAGGCCTACGAGCAGTACTTC.

In the case of this clone: The same CDR3 also results from other DNA sequences found in this sample. CDR3 sequence (DNA): TGTGCCAGCAGTCCCCGAGAGAACACTGAAGCTTTCTTT. Its protein product is CASSPRENTEAFF. The rearrangement uses TRBV27 and TRBJ1-1; D gene uncertain. This CDR3 spans 13 amino acids. The ends were cut back, 5 bases at V and 1 base at J, with 8 bases in the middle. The germline CDR1 and CDR2 sequences are MNHEY and SMNVEV (reference sequence).

The chain uses TRBV5-1 and TRBJ2-7; 8 bases align to TRBD1. The CDR3 runs to 13 residues. Germline CDR1 is SGHRS and CDR2 is YFSETQ. J lost 3 bases, V lost 6 bases, and 5 bases had no gene match. The CDR3 loop reads CASTPGQGYEQYF. CDR3 nucleotide sequence: TGCGCCAGCACCCCCGGACAGGGCTACGAGCAGTACTTC.

The chain recombines TRBV28 with TRBJ2-2; D is ambiguous. The length of the CDR3 is 15 residues. Deletions cut 5 bases from V and 6 bases from J, with 16 bases between. Germline V gives CDR1 MDHEN, CDR2 SYDVKM. In nucleotides, the CDR3 is TGTGCCAGCAGTACCTGGACGGAAAAAGCCGGGGAGCTGTTTTTT. Residues: CASSTWTEKAGELFF.

This clone was counted only a few times. The gene calls are TRBV28 and TRBJ1-6; TRBD1 is a possible D gene (6 bases). V shed 6 bases and J shed 10 bases, with 16 bases lying between them. In germline, CDR1 is MDHEN, CDR2 SYDVKM. This CDR3 has 14 amino acids. CDR3: CASREGVGESPLHF. DNA of the CDR3: TGTGCCAGCAGGGAGGGGGTTGGGGAATCACCCCTCCACTTT.

V usage is TRBV20-1 and J usage is TRBJ2-7; D perhaps matches TRBD2 (5 bases). Germline assignment: CDR1 DFQATT and CDR2 SNEGSKA (reference sequence). The CDR3 extends over 13 amino acids. V gave up 3 bases and J gave up 0 bases, with 9 bases separating them. Here the CDR3 reads CSASGRVSYEQYF. For the CDR3, the DNA is TGCAGTGCTAGTGGGCGGGTCTCCTACGAGCAGTACTTC.

The chain combines TRBV5-5 with TRBJ2-1; D is unclear. Germline lookup yields CDR1 SGHKS and CDR2 YYEKEE (reference sequence). V dropped 7 bases and J dropped 5 bases, with 19 bases sitting between them. The CDR3 contains 15 residues. The CDR3 sequence is CASRASVQPDNEQFF. DNA of the CDR3: TGTGCCAGCCGAGCCTCCGTACAGCCAGACAATGAGCAGTTCTTC.

The chain carries TRBV10-3 and TRBJ2-7; D perhaps matches TRBD2 (6 bases). The CDR3 sequence is 14 residues long. V was pared by 2 bases and J by 7 bases, with 15 bases between. Germline CDR1 and CDR2: ENHRY and SYGVKD. The CDR3 region has the DNA TGTGCCATCAGTGAGGAACTAGCTCCAGGAGAGCAGTACTTC. Translation: CAISEELAPGEQYF.

The V gene is TRBV7-8, the J gene TRBJ1-2; D remains ambiguous. V lost 3 bases and J lost 6, with 11 bases in between. The CDR3 runs to 13 residues. CDR1 and CDR2 (germline): SGHVS, FQNEAQ. This chain's CDR3 is CASSLVTEDGYTF. CDR3 in DNA: TGTGCCAGCAGCTTGGTAACAGAGGATGGCTACACCTTC.

The CDR3 sequence is CASSPPPNTGELFF. DNA of the CDR3: TGTGCCAGCAGCCCACCCCCGAACACCGGGGAGCTGTTTTTT. V gene TRBV13 combines with J gene TRBJ2-2; D is uncertain. The CDR3 has 14 residues. The V gene's germline CDR1 is PRHDT and CDR2 FYEKMQ (reference sequence). V dropped 5 bases and J dropped 0 bases, with 7 bases sitting between them.

There are a few counts of this clone. The V gene is TRBV10-3, the J gene TRBJ1-3; no clear D gene. The CDR3 has 13 residues. Germline CDR1 and CDR2: ENHRY and SYGVKD. V lost 7 bases to trimming and J lost 0 bases, with 7 bases between them. CDR3 protein: CAIKTDSGNTIYF. CDR3 sequence (DNA): TGTGCCATCAAAACGGACTCTGGAAACACCATATATTTT.

This sequence joins TRBV6-1 and TRBJ2-3, with 11 bases identical to TRBD2. The CDR3 loop spans 15 amino acids. The germline V gene encodes CDR1 MNHNS and CDR2 SASEGT. Trimming at V came to 5 bases and at J to 3 bases, leaving 4 bases not matched to a gene. The CDR3 loop reads CASSNLAGGTDTQYF. The CDR3 DNA is TGTGCCAGCAGTAACTTAGCGGGGGGGACAGATACGCAGTATTTT.

Turning to this clone: This CDR3 is also generated by other DNA sequences in the sample. The chain is built from TRBV5-6 and TRBJ2-7; no reliable D call. The germline V gene encodes CDR1 SGHDT and CDR2 YYEEEE. CDR3 size: 12 residues. The V and J ends lost 0 bases and 7 bases respectively, with 8 bases between them. This CDR3 is CASSLAGFEQYF. In DNA, the CDR3 is TGTGCCAGCAGCTTGGCCGGGTTTGAGCAGTACTTC.

The table lists this clone with a count of one. This rearrangement joins TRBV6-2 or TRBV6-3 to TRBJ2-1; 16 nucleotides match TRBD2. The V gene's germline CDR1 is MNHEY and CDR2 SVGEGT. After removal of 6 bases from V and 13 bases from J, the junction contained 12 bases not matched to a gene. The CDR3 totals 16 residues. CDR3 sequence (DNA): TGTGCCAGCAGCTCCACCTCCGGGACTAGCGGGGGGGCACAGTTCTTC. This gives the protein CASSSTSGTSGGAQFF.

The rearrangement uses TRBV4-2 and TRBJ2-1; TRBD2 matches 7 bases. This CDR3 has 15 amino acids. Germline loops: CDR1 LGHNA, CDR2 YNFKEQ. J gave up 7 bases and V 3 bases, and 9 bases lay outside the gene matches. Here the CDR3 reads CASSQGESGENEQFF. The CDR3 nucleotides read TGTGCCAGCAGCCAGGGCGAAAGCGGGGAGAATGAGCAGTTCTTC.

The chain joins TRBV28 to TRBJ2-5; no clear D. The CDR3 is 18 residues long. CDR1 and CDR2 (germline): MDHEN, SYDVKM. V was trimmed by 5 bases and J by 5 bases, leaving 27 bases between them. CDR3 protein: CASSTVSGRVTFRETQYF. The CDR3, as DNA: TGTGCCAGCAGTACCGTCTCGGGCCGGGTCACATTTCGCGAGACCCAGTACTTC.